These 30 T cell receptor beta chains originate from one sample sequenced in a study of T cells in localized non-small cell lung cancer. Sequencing used immunoSEQ multiplex PCR; TCRdb keeps in-frame clones, though not all of them. The sample lists just over 20,000 clones, more than 75% seen once, with around 15% in the top ten. The starting material was PBMCs, obtained before any cancer treatment. Receptors originate from a woman aged 35 to 75 with stage II squamous cell lung carcinoma.

J is TRBJ2-5 and V is TRBV19, with D uncertain. Per the germline V gene, CDR1 is LNHDA and CDR2 is SQIVND (reference sequence). Trimming took off 6 bases at V and 0 bases at J, with 11 bases between the two ends. CDR3 length: 14 amino acids. In DNA form, the CDR3 reads TGTGCCAGTAGAATGAGTCTGCACCAAGAGACCCAGTACTTC. Protein product: CASRMSLHQETQYF.

The V and J genes are TRBV5-4 and TRBJ1-2, with D possibly TRBD1 on 6 matching bases. Germline loops: CDR1 SGHNT, CDR2 YYREEE (reference sequence). V was clipped by 0 bases and J by 9 bases, with 27 bases between them. The CDR3 runs 18 residues. The CDR3 reads CASSLVHGGHSRFMSYTF. CDR3 bases: TGTGCCAGCAGCTTGGTTCATGGGGGCCACAGCCGATTTATGAGCTACACCTTC.

The chain couples TRBV5-6 to TRBJ2-5; 7 bases agree with TRBD2. V was pared by 0 bases and J by 6 bases, with 17 bases of the junction left unmatched. The length of the CDR3 is 18 residues. Germline-derived CDR1 and CDR2 are SGHDT and YYEEEE. The CDR3 loop reads CASSLGLTPSTGGKTQYF. CDR3 in DNA: TGTGCCAGCAGCTTGGGTTTGACTCCTAGCACGGGAGGAAAGACCCAGTACTTC. Full variable domain (remainder filled in from reference TRBV5-6 and TRBJ2-5): DAGVTQSPTHLIKTRGQQVTLRCSPKSGHDTVSWYQQALGQGPQFIFQYYEEEERQRGNFPDRFSGHQFPNYSSELNVNALLLGDSALYLCASSLGLTPSTGGKTQYFGPGTRLLVL.

The V call is TRBV5-6, the J call TRBJ2-5; D is ambiguous. The germline CDR1 and CDR2 sequences are SGHDT and YYEEEE. The CDR3 runs 17 residues. Trimming removed 1 base at V and 5 bases at J, with 21 bases between. In DNA, the CDR3 is TGTGCCAGCAGCTTGTGGGATGGGAACCACAATGGGGAGACCCAGTACTTC. Its protein is CASSLWDGNHNGETQYF. The full variable domain, in which reference TRBV5-6 and TRBJ2-5 provide the parts outside the CDR3, is DAGVTQSPTHLIKTRGQQVTLRCSPKSGHDTVSWYQQALGQGPQFIFQYYEEEERQRGNFPDRFSGHQFPNYSSELNVNALLLGDSALYLCASSLWDGNHNGETQYFGPGTRLLVL.

The chain carries TRBV7-7 and TRBJ2-7; possible D gene TRBD2, 5 bases. Trimming took 1 base from V and 5 from J, leaving 9 bases between them. Germline CDR1 SSHAT, CDR2 FNYEAQ (reference sequence). The CDR3 is 13 residues long. CDR3 loop: CASSLGGNHEQYF. The CDR3 bases are TGTGCCAGCAGCTTAGGAGGGAACCACGAGCAGTACTTC.

V and J are TRBV28 and TRBJ1-4; D perhaps matches TRBD1 (5 bases). CDR1 is MDHEN and CDR2 is SYDVKM in the germline V gene. The length of the CDR3 is 15 residues. The V gene lost 5 bases and the J gene lost 4 bases, with 14 bases spanning the gap. CDR3 in DNA: TGTGCCAGCAGTCTTGCGGGGGGGGTTAATGAAAAACTGTTTTTT. It translates to CASSLAGGVNEKLFF.

The chain uses TRBV6-1 and TRBJ2-5; 7 bases agree with TRBD1. V gave up 10 bases and J gave up 4 bases; unmatched junction bases: 9. Germline CDR1 MNHNS, CDR2 SASEGT. This CDR3 region has 13 residues. The CDR3 nucleotides are TGTGCCACGACGCCACAGGGGAGAGAGACCCAGTACTTC. Protein product: CATTPQGRETQYF.

This clone showed up just a few times. The chain carries TRBV9 and TRBJ2-3; D perhaps matches TRBD2 (7 bases). The germline CDR1 and CDR2 sequences are SGDLS and YYNGEE. This CDR3 spans 18 amino acids. Between the trimmed V and J ends, which lost 10 bases and 7 bases, there was a span of 34 bases. CDR3 DNA sequence: TGTGCCTCCAGCCGGGGGCTAGCGGAGACCAGAGCTAGGAATACGCAGTATTTT. Its protein is CASSRGLAETRARNTQYF.

The CDR3 sequence is CSVDRRGLSYGYTF. As DNA, the CDR3 is TGCAGCGTTGACCGCAGGGGCCTCTCCTATGGCTACACCTTC. The chain combines TRBV29-1 with TRBJ1-2; tentatively, D is TRBD1 (6 bases). This CDR3 is built from 14 residues. V lost 3 bases and J 4 bases, leaving 15 bases between the germline ends. Looked up from germline, CDR1 is SQVTM and CDR2 is ANQGSEA.

This sequence joins TRBV20-1 and TRBJ1-2; no definite D call. The CDR3 runs 11 residues. V dropped 6 bases and J dropped 8 bases, with 13 bases sitting between them. Germline V lookup: CDR1 DFQATT, CDR2 SNEGSKA (reference sequence). CDR3 sequence: CSALPSRGYTF. CDR3 nucleotide sequence: TGCAGTGCCTTACCCAGTCGGGGCTACACCTTC.

This chain links TRBV19 with TRBJ1-2, with 10 bases fitting TRBD1. Trimming removed 6 bases from V and 3 bases from J; junction bases left unmatched: 10. Germline loops: CDR1 LNHDA, CDR2 SQIVND (reference sequence). The CDR3 covers 16 residues. In DNA, the CDR3 is TGTGCCAGTAGATACCGGGACAGGGGCGCCCACTATGGCTACACCTTC. Translated: CASRYRDRGAHYGYTF.

This clone was seen a handful of times. The genes are TRBV7-9 and TRBJ2-7, with D perhaps matching TRBD1 (6 bases). The CDR3 length is 14 residues. The germline gives CDR1 SEHNR, CDR2 FQNEAQ (reference sequence). V was cut by 2 bases and J by 3 bases, with 11 bases left in between. DNA for the CDR3: TGTGCCAGCAGCTTACGTGGCAGGGGCTACGAGCAGTACTTC. Amino acids: CASSLRGRGYEQYF.

The J gene is TRBJ2-2, the V gene TRBV5-5; no reliable D call. The CDR3 is made up of 13 amino acids. Germline V gene sequence: CDR1 SGHKS, CDR2 YYEKEE (reference sequence). V was trimmed by 0 bases and J by 3 bases, leaving 3 bases between them. The CDR3 nucleotides read TGTGCCAGCAGCTTGGTGGACACCGGGGAGCTGTTTTTT. Residues: CASSLVDTGELFF.

This clone has just one count. The genes are TRBV29-1 and TRBJ2-1, with 7 bases that match TRBD1. Germline-derived CDR1 and CDR2 are SQVTM and ANQGSEA. The CDR3 contains 15 residues. J was trimmed by 1 base and V by 1 base; bases with no gene match: 4. CDR3 nucleotide sequence: TGCAGCGTTGAAGGGGGGACAGCTTCCTACAATGAGCAGTTCTTC. It codes for CSVEGGTASYNEQFF.

The chain carries TRBV2 and TRBJ1-3; possible D gene TRBD1, 5 bases. Trimming removed 4 bases at V and 5 bases at J, with 18 bases between. The germline gives CDR1 SNHLY, CDR2 FYNNEI. CDR3 length: 16 amino acids. The CDR3 DNA follows: TGTGCCAGCAGTGGAGGGACTGCCACAACTAGAAACACCATATATTTT. Its protein product is CASSGGTATTRNTIYF.

This clone has only one observation. In DNA, the CDR3 is TGCAGCGTTGCTCCGGGACCTAATGAAAAACTGTTTTTT. Translation gives CSVAPGPNEKLFF. The chain has TRBV29-1 and TRBJ1-4, with D possibly matching TRBD1 (5 bases). CDR3 length: 13 amino acids. From germline, CDR1 is SQVTM and CDR2 ANQGSEA. V was trimmed by 4 bases and J by 3 bases, leaving 9 bases between them.

This chain links TRBV11-3 with TRBJ2-7; 8 positions match TRBD1. V shed 0 bases, J shed 3 bases, and the junction held 10 bases outside the gene matches. Germline V gene data show CDR1 as SGHNT and CDR2 as YENEEA. CDR3 size: 17 residues. Written as DNA, the CDR3 is TGTGCCAGCAGCTTAGATCGTCTCGGACAGGGTGGCTACGAGCAGTACTTC. Encoded protein: CASSLDRLGQGGYEQYF.

The genes are TRBV7-6 and TRBJ2-7, with 7 bases that match TRBD2. V shed 1 base, J shed 6 bases, and the junction held 3 bases outside the gene matches. Germline V lookup: CDR1 SGHVS, CDR2 FNYEAQ. CDR3 length equals 13 residues. As DNA, the CDR3 is TGTGCCAGCAGCTTAGGGACTAGGGGCGAGCAGTACTTC. It codes for CASSLGTRGEQYF.

The chain links TRBV7-2 to TRBJ2-3, with 7 bases matching TRBD2. The V gene's germline CDR1 is SGHTA and CDR2 FQGNSA. V lost 5 bases, J lost 4 bases, and 6 bases stayed unmatched. The CDR3 consists of 14 residues. CDR3 amino acids: CASSPGLVPDTQYF. The CDR3 coding sequence is TGTGCCAGCAGCCCCGGACTAGTACCAGATACGCAGTATTTT.

The rearrangement uses TRBV4-2 and TRBJ1-2; no firm D call. CDR1 and CDR2 from the germline V gene are LGHNA and YNFKEQ. The CDR3 loop spans 15 amino acids. Trimming pared 0 bases from V and 4 bases from J, leaving 12 bases between. For the CDR3, the DNA is TGTGCCAGCAGCCAAGAGTTAGGGTTAGCCTATGGCTACACCTTC. Its protein product is CASSQELGLAYGYTF.

CDR3 nucleotide sequence: TGTGCCAGCAGTGAATATATTGGGGTCAATGAGCAGTTCTTC. Translation gives CASSEYIGVNEQFF. The chain links TRBV25-1 to TRBJ2-1; no clear D. The V end was cut by 0 bases, the J end by 6 bases, with 9 bases between. Germline CDR1 and CDR2: MGHDK and SYGVNS. This CDR3 comprises 14 residues. Looking up the rest from reference TRBV25-1 and TRBJ2-1 gives the full variable domain: EADIYQTPRYLVIGTGKKITLECSQTMGHDKMYWYQQDPGMELHLIHYSYGVNSTEKGDLSSESTVSRIRTEHFPLTLESARPSHTSQYLCASSEYIGVNEQFFGPGTRLTVL.

Turning to this clone: This may arise from a read error, as a much more abundant clone is one base away. The conserved closing phenylalanine or tryptophan is absent in this CDR3, likely reflecting a read error. The rearrangement joins TRBV2 to TRBJ1-1; D remains unclear. Per germline, CDR1 SNHLY and CDR2 FYNNEI. V was trimmed by 2 bases and J by 1 base, leaving 5 bases between them. The CDR3 runs 13 residues. CDR3 protein: CASSELENTEAFL. The DNA of the CDR3 is TGTGCCAGCAGTGAATTGGAGAACACTGAAGCTTTCCTT.

The V gene is TRBV15, the J gene TRBJ2-1; TRBD2 aligns across 8 bases. CDR3 length: 17 amino acids. Trimming took 1 base from V and 2 from J; bases not matched to a gene: 7. The germline V gene encodes CDR1 LNHNV and CDR2 YYDKDF (reference sequence). CDR3 residues: CATSRAGFSGAYNEQFF. Written as DNA, the CDR3 is TGTGCCACCAGCAGAGCCGGCTTTAGCGGGGCCTACAATGAGCAGTTCTTC.

This clone was found once. This chain joins TRBV6-6 and TRBJ1-2; 8 bases align to TRBD1. This CDR3 comprises 14 residues. The junction had 12 bases not matched to a gene; V was cut back by 7 bases and J by 8 bases. The germline V gene has CDR1 MNHNY and CDR2 SVGAGI (reference sequence). The DNA for the CDR3 is TGTGCCAGCAACCCCGGGACAGGCTCCTCCGGCTACACCTTC. Amino acids: CASNPGTGSSGYTF.

Of note for this clone: A far more abundant clone sits one base away, making this likely a read error. This chain joins TRBV4-2 and TRBJ1-2; no definite D call. V was cut by 2 bases and J by 1 base, with 17 bases left in between. CDR3 length: 17 residues. The germline gives CDR1 LGHNA, CDR2 YNFKEQ. The CDR3 is CASSQLGLDGFNYGYTF. Written as DNA, the CDR3 is TGTGCCAGCAGCCAATTGGGGTTGGACGGATTTAACTATGGCTACACCTTC.

The CDR3 DNA reads TGTGCCAGCTCGGCAGGACCGACCTACGAGCAGTACTTC. Translated: CASSAGPTYEQYF. J is TRBJ2-7 and V is TRBV6-1; D call uncertain. The CDR3 is 13 amino acids. The V end lost 8 bases, the J end lost 2 bases, and 13 bases lay between the germline ends. CDR1 and CDR2 (germline): MNHNS, SASEGT.

The gene calls are TRBV27 and TRBJ2-1, with 7 nucleotides matching TRBD1. Per the germline V gene, CDR1 is MNHEY and CDR2 is SMNVEV (reference sequence). The J segment lost 3 bases and the V segment lost 8 bases, leaving 4 bases of the junction unmatched. CDR3 length equals 13 residues. The DNA for the CDR3 is TGTGCCAGCCGGGACAGAAACTACAATGAGCAGTTCTTC. As protein: CASRDRNYNEQFF.

The chain is built from TRBV7-9 and TRBJ1-2; D is unresolved. V dropped 5 bases and J dropped 5 bases, with 12 bases sitting between them. Germline V gene data show CDR1 as SEHNR and CDR2 as FQNEAQ (reference sequence). The CDR3 extends over 13 amino acids. CDR3 sequence reads: CASSPEAVYGYTF. The CDR3 nucleotides are TGTGCCAGCAGCCCAGAGGCGGTATATGGCTACACCTTC.

This clone was seen only a few times. The V call is TRBV2, the J call TRBJ1-2; D is unclear. The V gene lost 5 bases and the J gene lost 5 bases, with 9 bases spanning the gap. Germline V gene data show CDR1 as SNHLY and CDR2 as FYNNEI. This CDR3 has 12 residues. The CDR3 protein is CASSRVRYGYTF. Written as DNA, the CDR3 is TGTGCCAGCAGTAGGGTGAGGTATGGCTACACCTTC.

V gene TRBV28 combines with J gene TRBJ2-7; 13 bases agree with TRBD2. V trimming: 2 bases; J trimming: 5 bases; junction bases outside the gene matches: 3. The CDR3 runs to 15 residues. CDR1 and CDR2 (germline): MDHEN, SYDVKM. CDR3 bases: TGTGCCAGCAGTTTACTCGGGACTAGCGGGGACGAGCAGTACTTC. This gives the protein CASSLLGTSGDEQYF.